This is a list of T cell receptor beta chains from one sample in a study of cytomegalovirus exposure and HLA in healthy donors. TCRdb's table, derived via immunoSEQ multiplex PCR, lists solely in-frame clones and lacks some. This table has 130,000 or so clones, 84% appearing once. The specimen was PBMCs. The receptors here all came from a woman younger than 30 in good health and CMV-seropositive. CDR3s include the opening cysteine and the closing phenylalanine or tryptophan. The order of the fields is clone size, CDR3 length, V gene, D gene, J gene, CDR3 protein, CDR3 DNA. D genes are given only for firm matches. Clone size is stated in some rows and not others, as once, few, many or a class when expanded.

clone_size: few
cdr3_length: 15
v_call: TRBV6-6
d_call: TRBD2
j_call: TRBJ2-7
cdr3_aa: CASSYGGGALREQYF
cdr3_nt: TGTGCCAGCAGTTATGGCGGGGGGGCCCTACGAGAGCAGTACTTC

clone_size: NA
cdr3_length: 12
v_call: TRBV28
d_call: NA
j_call: TRBJ1-2
cdr3_aa: CASSAQTAGYTF
cdr3_nt: TGTGCCAGCAGCGCCCAGACTGCTGGCTACACCTTC

clone_size: NA
cdr3_length: 16
v_call: TRBV4-1
d_call: TRBD2
j_call: TRBJ2-3
cdr3_aa: CASSRLSSGGVDTQYF
cdr3_nt: TGCGCCAGCAGCCGCCTGTCGAGCGGGGGGGTAGATACGCAGTATTTT

clone_size: NA
cdr3_length: 16
v_call: TRBV28
d_call: TRBD1
j_call: TRBJ1-1
cdr3_aa: CASSFRDRGLDFEAFF
cdr3_nt: TGTGCCAGCAGTTTTAGGGACAGGGGGCTAGACTTTGAAGCTTTCTTT

clone_size: NA
cdr3_length: 18
v_call: TRBV4-2
d_call: NA
j_call: TRBJ2-1
cdr3_aa: CASSQEGVGRSSYNEQFF
cdr3_nt: TGTGCCAGCAGCCAAGAAGGGGTCGGCAGGAGCTCCTACAATGAGCAGTTCTTC

clone_size: NA
cdr3_length: 13
v_call: TRBV6-1
d_call: NA
j_call: TRBJ1-4
cdr3_aa: CASSTDENEKLFF
cdr3_nt: TGTGCCAGCAGTACAGACGAAAATGAAAAACTGTTTTTT

clone_size: NA
cdr3_length: 12
v_call: TRBV7-9
d_call: NA
j_call: TRBJ1-1
cdr3_aa: CSSSPGSQSAFF
cdr3_nt: TGTTCCAGCAGCCCCGGGTCTCAGTCGGCTTTCTTT

clone_size: NA
cdr3_length: 13
v_call: TRBV2
d_call: NA
j_call: TRBJ1-1
cdr3_aa: CASSDREGSEAFF
cdr3_nt: TGTGCCAGCAGTGACCGGGAGGGAAGTGAAGCTTTCTTT

clone_size: NA
cdr3_length: 15
v_call: TRBV30
d_call: TRBD1
j_call: TRBJ2-5
cdr3_aa: CARSAGTGEGETQYF
cdr3_nt: TGTGCCCGGAGTGCCGGGACAGGGGAGGGGGAGACCCAGTACTTC

clone_size: NA
cdr3_length: 14
v_call: TRBV6-4
d_call: NA
j_call: TRBJ1-3
cdr3_aa: CATQGSQPRNTIYF
cdr3_nt: TGTGCCACCCAGGGGTCCCAGCCCCGAAACACCATATATTTT

clone_size: NA
cdr3_length: 15
v_call: TRBV5-5
d_call: TRBD1
j_call: TRBJ2-1
cdr3_aa: CASSEGQISYNEQFF
cdr3_nt: TGTGCCAGCAGCGAGGGACAGATCTCCTACAATGAGCAGTTCTTC

clone_size: few
cdr3_length: 13
v_call: TRBV6-5
d_call: NA
j_call: TRBJ2-3
cdr3_aa: CASSTLFGDTQYF
cdr3_nt: TGTGCCAGCAGTACTTTATTCGGGGATACGCAGTATTTT

clone_size: NA
cdr3_length: 13
v_call: TRBV6-4
d_call: NA
j_call: TRBJ2-3
cdr3_aa: CASGWGGTDTQYF
cdr3_nt: TGTGCCAGCGGGTGGGGCGGAACAGATACGCAGTATTTT

clone_size: once
cdr3_length: 14
v_call: TRBV2
d_call: TRBD2
j_call: TRBJ2-1
cdr3_aa: CASRTSGGASEQFF
cdr3_nt: TGTGCCAGCCGGACTAGCGGGGGGGCCAGTGAGCAGTTCTTC

clone_size: NA
cdr3_length: 14
v_call: TRBV2
d_call: NA
j_call: TRBJ2-7
cdr3_aa: CASIQMGATYEQYF
cdr3_nt: TGTGCCAGCATCCAAATGGGAGCTACCTACGAGCAGTACTTC

clone_size: NA
cdr3_length: 15
v_call: TRBV2
d_call: TRBD1
j_call: TRBJ2-5
cdr3_aa: CASRARTGPQETQYF
cdr3_nt: TGTGCCAGCAGAGCTAGGACAGGGCCCCAAGAGACCCAGTACTTC

clone_size: NA
cdr3_length: 14
v_call: TRBV28
d_call: NA
j_call: TRBJ1-4
cdr3_aa: CASSLLASVEKLFF
cdr3_nt: TGTGCCAGCAGCCTGCTGGCCTCTGTGGAAAAACTGTTTTTT

clone_size: NA
cdr3_length: 15
v_call: TRBV19
d_call: NA
j_call: TRBJ2-2
cdr3_aa: CASSETFANTGELFF
cdr3_nt: TGTGCCAGTAGTGAGACATTCGCGAACACCGGGGAGCTGTTTTTT

clone_size: NA
cdr3_length: 13
v_call: TRBV11-3
d_call: NA
j_call: TRBJ2-7
cdr3_aa: CASSWDISYEQYF
cdr3_nt: TGTGCCAGCAGCTGGGACATCTCCTACGAGCAGTACTTC

clone_size: NA
cdr3_length: 14
v_call: TRBV11-2
d_call: TRBD2
j_call: TRBJ2-3
cdr3_aa: CASRGLAVADTQYF
cdr3_nt: TGTGCCAGCAGGGGACTAGCGGTGGCAGATACGCAGTATTTT

clone_size: NA
cdr3_length: 12
v_call: TRBV7-9
d_call: NA
j_call: TRBJ2-1
cdr3_aa: CSSSLVMAWQFF
cdr3_nt: TGTTCCAGCAGCTTAGTAATGGCCTGGCAGTTCTTC

clone_size: NA
cdr3_length: 14
v_call: TRBV25-1
d_call: NA
j_call: TRBJ2-5
cdr3_aa: CASSETTLQETQYF
cdr3_nt: TGTGCCAGCAGCGAAACGACTCTCCAAGAGACCCAGTACTTC